These 27 T cell receptor beta chains were all obtained from the same sample, sequenced in a study of T cell responses to AZD1222 COVID-19 vaccine. Sequencing used immunoSEQ multiplex PCR; TCRdb keeps in-frame clones, though not all of them. The table records over 100,000 clones, 85% of them present only once. The material sequenced was peripheral blood, taken 28 days after the second dose of the MenACWY control vaccine. The receptors here all came from an adult who received the MenACWY meningococcal vaccine as a control.

This sequence joins TRBV9 and TRBJ1-2; no reliable D call. Trimming took 6 bases from V and 2 from J, leaving 5 bases between them. This CDR3 has 11 amino acids. Per germline, CDR1 SGDLS and CDR2 YYNGEE. CDR3 nucleotides: TGTGCCAGCAACACGAACTATGGCTACACCTTC. This translates into CASNTNYGYTF.

The chain is built from TRBV7-8 and TRBJ2-1, with D unresolved. Trimming took off 3 bases at V and 8 bases at J, with 8 bases between the two ends. The CDR3 runs 12 residues. Germline V gene lookup returns CDR1 SGHVS and CDR2 FQNEAQ. DNA of the CDR3: TGTGCCAGCAGCTTCGACGCCTATGAGCAGTTCTTC. Translating gives CASSFDAYEQFF.

The rearrangement joins TRBV7-8 to TRBJ2-5, with 7 nucleotides matching TRBD1. The CDR3 totals 15 residues. Trimming took 1 base from V and 7 from J; bases not matched to a gene: 9. Germline CDR1 SGHVS, CDR2 FQNEAQ. CDR3 bases: TGTGCCAGCAGCTTAGTCGCAGGGGGAACGGGGACCCAGTACTTC. Translated, it gives CASSLVAGGTGTQYF.

The V gene is TRBV18, the J gene TRBJ2-7, with TRBD1 matching over 9 bases. V dropped 3 bases and J dropped 2; count of bases not matched to a gene: 5. Germline values: CDR1 KGHSH, CDR2 LQKENI. The CDR3 totals 15 residues. CDR3 in amino acids: CASSPDRQGAYEQYV. The CDR3 nucleotides are TGTGCCAGCTCACCGGATAGACAGGGGGCCTACGAGCAGTACGTC.

The V and J genes are TRBV5-6 and TRBJ2-7; 13 nucleotides align to TRBD2. Germline CDR1 reads SGHDT; CDR2 reads YYEEEE. The CDR3 has 17 amino acids. The trim removed 4 bases at V and 2 bases at J, leaving 9 bases unmatched. The CDR3 DNA sequence: TGTGCCAGCAGCACGCCCCTCGGACTAGCGGGGGCCTACGAGCAGTACGTC. It translates to CASSTPLGLAGAYEQYV.

The genes are TRBV4-1 and TRBJ2-3, with TRBD2 matching 7 bases. Germline V gives CDR1 MGHRA, CDR2 YSYEKL. The CDR3 length is 18 residues. J lost 4 bases, V lost 1 base, and 14 bases had no gene match. The CDR3 loop is CASSQAGTTIVGADTQYF. CDR3 DNA sequence: TGCGCCAGCAGCCAAGCAGGGACTACAATAGTAGGGGCAGATACGCAGTATTTT.

V gene TRBV7-2 combines with J gene TRBJ2-7; no reliable D call. The ends were cut back, 2 bases at V and 5 bases at J, with 10 bases in the middle. Germline V lookup: CDR1 SGHTA, CDR2 FQGNSA. CDR3 length equals 13 residues. The CDR3 DNA sequence: TGTGCCAGCAGCTTATACTACTACGACGAGCAGTACTTC. Encoded protein: CASSLYYYDEQYF.

This chain uses TRBV11-2 with TRBJ2-5; 8 bases are a match to TRBD1. Germline CDR1 and CDR2: SGHAT and FQNNGV. The CDR3 covers 15 residues. V lost 2 bases to trimming and J lost 3 bases; unmatched junction nucleotides: 5. The chain's CDR3 is CASSLSWTGKETQYF. The CDR3 region has the DNA TGTGCCAGCAGCTTATCCTGGACAGGGAAAGAGACCCAGTACTTC.

This chain's CDR3 is CASSAGTTAYEQYF. CDR3 nucleotide sequence: TGTGCCAGCAGCGCCGGGACTACCGCCTACGAGCAGTACTTC. The chain combines TRBV9 with TRBJ2-7; 7 bases align to TRBD2. The CDR3 sequence is 14 residues long. J gave up 2 bases and V 3 bases, and 5 bases lay outside the gene matches. The germline CDR1 and CDR2 sequences are SGDLS and YYNGEE.

The chain has TRBV29-1 and TRBJ2-1; D call uncertain. The CDR3 loop spans 14 amino acids. Germline loops: CDR1 SQVTM, CDR2 ANQGSEA. The CDR3 coding sequence is TGCAGTGCTCTCGGTCACCAAGCCTACAATGAGCAGTTCTTC. It is translated as CSALGHQAYNEQFF.

Here the CDR3 DNA reads TGTGCCAGTGCTCGGGGGGGAGCGGGCCCAGATACGCAGTATTTT. It is translated as CASARGGAGPDTQYF. The chain recombines TRBV19 with TRBJ2-3; 8 bases match TRBD2. This CDR3 has 15 amino acids. Unmatched junction bases numbered 11, after V lost 8 bases and J lost 4 bases. Germline V gene lookup returns CDR1 LNHDA and CDR2 SQIVND (reference sequence).

This clone was picked up one time. The chain combines TRBV28 with TRBJ2-5, with 8 bases that match TRBD2. CDR3 length equals 16 residues. Germline values: CDR1 MDHEN, CDR2 SYDVKM. V shed 9 bases, J shed 5 bases, and the junction held 17 bases outside the gene matches. CDR3 amino acids: CASRGVVGGAWETQYF. The CDR3 region has the DNA TGTGCCAGTCGCGGGGTGGTCGGGGGGGCATGGGAGACCCAGTACTTC.

The chain carries TRBV2 and TRBJ2-5; 10 bases map to TRBD2. The CDR3 extends over 16 amino acids. Trimming took 2 bases from V and 1 from J; bases not matched to a gene: 4. The germline CDR1 and CDR2 sequences are SNHLY and FYNNEI. The CDR3 sequence is CASSEWLAGAQETQYF. The CDR3, as DNA: TGTGCCAGCAGTGAATGGCTAGCGGGGGCCCAAGAGACCCAGTACTTC.

The chain combines TRBV3-1 (or the pseudogene TRBV3-2) with TRBJ1-4, with a weak D call TRBD1 (5 bases). Germline V gene data show CDR1 as LGHDT and CDR2 as YNNKEL (reference sequence). With 2 bases removed from V and 10 bases from J, the gap between germline ends came to 23 bases. The length of the CDR3 is 17 residues. The CDR3 DNA is TGTGCCAGCAGCCAATTCGTCGCTGGCATCACGGGGGGAAAACTGTTTTTT. Translating it yields CASSQFVAGITGGKLFF.

The rearrangement joins TRBV19 to TRBJ2-2; 8 nucleotides line up with TRBD1. This CDR3 spans 14 amino acids. Losses at the gene ends were 9 bases for V and 2 bases for J; bases not matched to a gene: 5. Germline V gene sequence: CDR1 LNHDA, CDR2 SQIVND (reference sequence). CDR3 in DNA: TGTGCCAGCTCGGGACAGGTTAACACCGGGGAGCTGTTTTTT. Translating it yields CASSGQVNTGELFF.

This chain uses TRBV5-5 with TRBJ1-2; D might be TRBD1 (6 bases). This CDR3 has 16 amino acids. Trimming shortened V by 0 bases and J by 3 bases, and 15 bases separated the two germline ends. Looked up from germline, CDR1 is SGHKS and CDR2 is YYEKEE (reference sequence). The CDR3 region has the DNA TGTGCCAGCAGCTTGGGTGGCCCCGGACAGTACTATGGCTACACCTTC. Translating gives CASSLGGPGQYYGYTF.

As concerns this clone: An end of the junction differs from the germline gene, which may be a read error. This chain connects TRBV29-1 to TRBJ2-1; 7 nucleotides match TRBD1. CDR3 size: 15 residues. The germline V gene encodes CDR1 SQVTM and CDR2 ANQGSEA. The DNA for the CDR3 is TGCAGCGTGGAAGACACAGGGGCCCTGGTCAATGAGCAGTTCTTC. This encodes CSVEDTGALVNEQFF.

In its sample, this clone was seen once. J is TRBJ2-3 and V is TRBV5-5; D is unresolved. V lost 2 bases, J lost 0 bases, and 4 bases lay in between. Germline CDR1 and CDR2: SGHKS and YYEKEE (reference sequence). The CDR3 totals 13 residues. The CDR3 bases are TGTGCCAGCAGCTTCGCTAGCACAGATACGCAGTATTTT. This translates into CASSFASTDTQYF.

The genes are TRBV30 and TRBJ2-5; no definite D call. Deletions cut 1 base from V and 7 bases from J, with 10 bases between. The CDR3 loop spans 12 amino acids. From germline, CDR1 is GTSNPN and CDR2 SVGIG (reference sequence). The CDR3 region is CAWSESPLTQYF. CDR3 sequence (DNA): TGTGCCTGGAGTGAGAGCCCTTTGACCCAGTACTTC.

This clone was seen just once. The chain combines TRBV5-1 with TRBJ1-5; 10 nucleotides match TRBD1. The CDR3 length is 16 residues. Germline loops: CDR1 SGHRS, CDR2 YFSETQ. J lost 3 bases, V lost 4 bases, and 7 bases had no gene match. This CDR3 reads CASSLSTGGPNQPQHF. The CDR3 DNA reads TGCGCCAGCAGCCTCTCGACAGGGGGCCCCAATCAGCCCCAGCATTTT. Using reference TRBV5-1 and TRBJ1-5 for the parts outside the CDR3, the full variable domain is KAGVTQTPRYLIKTRGQQVTLSCSPISGHRSVSWYQQTPGQGLQFLFEYFSETQRNKGNFPGRFSGRQFSNSRSEMNVSTLELGDSALYLCASSLSTGGPNQPQHFGDGTRLSIL.

The gene calls are TRBV4-1 and TRBJ2-4, with D possibly being TRBD2 (5 bases). CDR3 length equals 17 residues. Deletions cut 2 bases from V and 3 bases from J, with 17 bases between. CDR1 and CDR2 from the germline V gene are MGHRA and YSYEKL. The CDR3 reads CASSQREKQWGKNIQYF. CDR3 in DNA: TGCGCCAGCAGCCAAAGGGAGAAACAATGGGGCAAAAACATTCAGTACTTC.

V is TRBV21-1 and J is TRBJ1-1. TRBV21-1 is a known pseudogene. CDR3 length equals 15 residues. The CDR3 nucleotides read TGTGCCAGCAGCAGACCTTGGCAGCTGAACACTGAAGCTTTCTTT. It yields the protein CASSRPWQLNTEAFF.

The chain recombines TRBV28 with TRBJ1-6, with a possible D match to TRBD1 (5 bases). The CDR3 contains 17 residues. Between the trimmed V and J ends, which lost 6 bases and 9 bases, there was a span of 24 bases. Germline V gene lookup returns CDR1 MDHEN and CDR2 SYDVKM. The CDR3 reads CASRLVTQAGPGSPLHF. CDR3 DNA: TGTGCCAGCAGACTCGTCACACAGGCAGGGCCGGGTTCACCCCTCCACTTT.

V gene TRBV28 combines with J gene TRBJ1-6; unclear D gene. Trimming shortened V by 3 bases and J by 6 bases, and 15 bases separated the two germline ends. Germline assignment: CDR1 MDHEN and CDR2 SYDVKM. This CDR3 contains 16 residues. CDR3 in DNA: TGTGCCAGCAGTTTTATCGGTACCCCAAGTAATTCACCCCTCCACTTT. It translates to CASSFIGTPSNSPLHF.

This clone has a handful of counts. The CDR3 nucleotides read TGCAGCGTTGATGGGACGGTGAACACTGAAGCTTTCTTT. Amino acids: CSVDGTVNTEAFF. J is TRBJ1-1 and V is TRBV29-1; D is possibly TRBD1 (5 bases). Trimming pared 3 bases from V and 0 bases from J, leaving 8 bases between. CDR3 length equals 13 residues. Germline CDR1 is SQVTM and CDR2 is ANQGSEA.

This clone is a singleton in its sample. The chain uses TRBV7-2 and TRBJ2-1; D perhaps matches TRBD2 (5 bases). CDR1 is SGHTA and CDR2 is FQGNSA in the germline V gene. Trimming pared 1 base from V and 6 bases from J, leaving 10 bases between. This CDR3 is 14 amino acids long. The CDR3: CASSLVLAGNEQFF. The DNA for the CDR3 is TGTGCCAGCAGCTTAGTTCTGGCGGGCAATGAGCAGTTCTTC.

The chain uses TRBV19 and TRBJ1-6, with D unresolved. V lost 3 bases and J lost 9, with 12 bases in between. Per germline, CDR1 LNHDA and CDR2 SQIVND (reference sequence). This CDR3 region has 14 residues. For the CDR3, the DNA is TGTGCCAGTAGTATTGCGCGGTTGGGTTCACCCCTCCACTTT. Protein sequence: CASSIARLGSPLHF.